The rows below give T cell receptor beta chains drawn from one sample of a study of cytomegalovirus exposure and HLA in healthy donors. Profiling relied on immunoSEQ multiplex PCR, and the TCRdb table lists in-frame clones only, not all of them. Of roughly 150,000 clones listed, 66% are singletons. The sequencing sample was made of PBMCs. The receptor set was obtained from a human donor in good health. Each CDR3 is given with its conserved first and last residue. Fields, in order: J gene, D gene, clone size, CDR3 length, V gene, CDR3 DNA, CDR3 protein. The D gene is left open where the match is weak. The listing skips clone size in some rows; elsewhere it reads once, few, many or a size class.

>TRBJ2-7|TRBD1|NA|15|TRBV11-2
TGTGCCAGCAGCTTAAAGGGGGCAGGGGGCAACGAGCAGTACTTC
CASSLKGAGGNEQYF
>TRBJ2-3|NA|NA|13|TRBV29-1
TGCAGCGTTGAGAGTCGGGGGTCAGATACGCAGTATTTT
CSVESRGSDTQYF
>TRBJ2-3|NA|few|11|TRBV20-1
TGCAGTGCTAGGTACAGCCAAACGCAGTATTTT
CSARYSQTQYF
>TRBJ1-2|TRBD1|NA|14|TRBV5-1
TGCGCCAGCAGCGCCGACAGGGGGCAAGATGGCTACACCTTC
CASSADRGQDGYTF
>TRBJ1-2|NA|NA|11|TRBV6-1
TGTGCCAGCATGCGGATAGATGGCTACACCTTC
CASMRIDGYTF
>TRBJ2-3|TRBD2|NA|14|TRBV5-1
TGCGCCAGCAGCTTCATGGGGAGGGCAGATACGCAGTATTTT
CASSFMGRADTQYF
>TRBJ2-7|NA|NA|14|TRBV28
TGTGCCAGCAGTTACAGGATGAGCTCCTACGAGCAGTACTTC
CASSYRMSSYEQYF
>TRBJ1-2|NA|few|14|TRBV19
TGTGCCAGTAGTATAGGTGAAGGGGACTATGGCTACACCTTC
CASSIGEGDYGYTF
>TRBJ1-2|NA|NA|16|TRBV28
TGTGCCAGCAGTTTCCGAGGTGAGGCCGAACCTCCGGGCTACACCTTC
CASSFRGEAEPPGYTF
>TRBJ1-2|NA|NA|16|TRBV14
TGTGCCAGCAGCCAAGATCGCGGGACGCAGGAGGGGGGCTACACCTTC
CASSQDRGTQEGGYTF
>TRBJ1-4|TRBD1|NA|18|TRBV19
TGTGCCAGTAGTACCGGGACAGGGTACTGGGGAATGGGTGAAAAACTGTTTTTT
CASSTGTGYWGMGEKLFF
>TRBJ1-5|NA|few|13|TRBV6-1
TGTGCCAGCAGAGACAGCCTCAATCAGCCCCAGCATTTT
CASRDSLNQPQHF
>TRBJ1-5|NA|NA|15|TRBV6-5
TGTGCCAGCAGCCCGGTGGGGAGGAGCAATCAGCCCCAGCATTTT
CASSPVGRSNQPQHF
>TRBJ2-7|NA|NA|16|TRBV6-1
TGTGCCAGCAGTAAAGGAGTTGGGAGCTCGTCCTACGAGCAGTACTTC
CASSKGVGSSSYEQYF
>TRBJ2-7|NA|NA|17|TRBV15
TGTGCCACCAGCAGAGAGGGCAGGGGATACCGCTCCTACGAGCAGTACTTC
CATSREGRGYRSYEQYF
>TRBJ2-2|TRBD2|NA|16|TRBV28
TGTGCCAGCAGCAATTTAGCGGGAGGAGGCACCGGGGAGCTGTTTTTT
CASSNLAGGGTGELFF
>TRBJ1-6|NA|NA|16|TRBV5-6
TGTGCCAGCAGCTTGGATCAGGGGAGGGTTAATTCACCCCTCCACTTT
CASSLDQGRVNSPLHF
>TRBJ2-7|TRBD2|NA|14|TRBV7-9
TGTGCCAGCAGCCAACTAGCGGAGCCCTACGAGCAGTACTTC
CASSQLAEPYEQYF
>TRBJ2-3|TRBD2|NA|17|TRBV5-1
TGCGCCAGCAGCTTAGGGGCCTTAGCGGGAGTGGCAGATACGCAGTATTTT
CASSLGALAGVADTQYF
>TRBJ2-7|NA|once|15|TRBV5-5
TGTGCCAGCAGCTTGGTTTTAGCGCAGATCTACGAGCAGTACTTC
CASSLVLAQIYEQYF
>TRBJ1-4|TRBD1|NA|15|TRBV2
TGTGCCAGCAGGAAAGGGGGCAGGGCCAATGAAAAACTGTTTTTT
CASRKGGRANEKLFF
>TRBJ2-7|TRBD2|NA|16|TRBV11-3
TGTGCCAGCAGCCCGACCTATGGTGGGAGGGTTCACGAGCAGTACTTC
CASSPTYGGRVHEQYF
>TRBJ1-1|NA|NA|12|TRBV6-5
TGTGCCAGCTTACAGGGAGAGGGTGAAGCTTTCTTT
CASLQGEGEAFF
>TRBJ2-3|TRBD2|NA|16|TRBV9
TGTGCCAGCAGCCCCCTAGCGGGTGGAGGCACAGATACGCAGTATTTT
CASSPLAGGGTDTQYF
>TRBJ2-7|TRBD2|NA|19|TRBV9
TGTGCCAGCAGCGTAGCTGGGACTAGCGGGAGTGCGTATGCGAGCGAGCAGTACTTC
CASSVAGTSGSAYASEQYF
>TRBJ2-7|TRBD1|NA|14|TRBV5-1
TGCGCCAGCAGCTTGCCACGGGACAGTGTCGAGCAGTACTTC
CASSLPRDSVEQYF
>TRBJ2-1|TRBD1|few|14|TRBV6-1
TGTGCCAGCACGTCAGGGGGCTCCTACAATGAGCAGTTCTTC
CASTSGGSYNEQFF
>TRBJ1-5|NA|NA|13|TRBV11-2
TGTCCCAGCAGCTTAAGCTCCAATCAGCCCCAGCATTTT
CPSSLSSNQPQHF
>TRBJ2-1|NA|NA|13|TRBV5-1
TGCGCCAGCAGCTTGGCCTTCGACAATGAGCAGTTCTTC
CASSLAFDNEQFF
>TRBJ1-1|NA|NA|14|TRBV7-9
TGTGCCAGCAGCTCTTGGCAGGGAGGCACTGAAGCTTTCTTT
CASSSWQGGTEAFF
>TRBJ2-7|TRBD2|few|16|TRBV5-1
TGCGCCAGCAGCAGGGGCTTAGCGGGCCTCACCTACGAGCAGTACTTC
CASSRGLAGLTYEQYF
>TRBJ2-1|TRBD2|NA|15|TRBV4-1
TGCGCCAGCAGCCAACAGACTAGCGGGAACAATGAGCAGTTCTTC
CASSQQTSGNNEQFF
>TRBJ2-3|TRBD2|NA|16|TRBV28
TGTGCCAGCAGTTTACTAGCGGGAGGCAGCACAGATACGCAGTATTTT
CASSLLAGGSTDTQYF
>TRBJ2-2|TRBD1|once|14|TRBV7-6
TGTGCCAGCAGCCGGGACAGGGGGTCCGGGGAGCTGTTTTTT
CASSRDRGSGELFF
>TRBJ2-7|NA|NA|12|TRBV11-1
TGTGCCAGCAGCTTAATCGAGCTCGAGCAGTACTTC
CASSLIELEQYF
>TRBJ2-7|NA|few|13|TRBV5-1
TGCGCCAGCAGAGCGGACGGGCGCTACGAGCAGTACTTC
CASRADGRYEQYF
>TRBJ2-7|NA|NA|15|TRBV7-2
TGTGCCAGCAGCCCACAGGCTCTATCCCCCCCCTGGCAGTACTTC
CASSPQALSPPWQYF
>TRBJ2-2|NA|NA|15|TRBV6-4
TGTGCCAGCAGTGGTCAGGGGATCGGCACCGGGGAGCTGTTTTTT
CASSGQGIGTGELFF
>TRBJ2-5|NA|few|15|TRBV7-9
TGTGCCAGCAGCTCTCAGGGGGGACTCGGGGAGACCCAGTACTTC
CASSSQGGLGETQYF
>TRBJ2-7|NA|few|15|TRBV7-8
TGTGCCAGCAGCTTAAGACGCGGACTATACTACGAGCAGTACTTC
CASSLRRGLYYEQYF
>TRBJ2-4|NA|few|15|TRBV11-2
TGTGCCAGCAGCCCAATCCGACACGGCAAAAACATTCAGTACTTC
CASSPIRHGKNIQYF
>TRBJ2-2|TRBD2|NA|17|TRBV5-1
TGCGCCAGCAGCATGACTAGCGGGAGTATAAACACCGGGGAGCTGTTTTTT
CASSMTSGSINTGELFF
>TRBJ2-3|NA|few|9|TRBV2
TGTCCGGCCCGGGAAGATTTTTATTTT
CPAREDFYF
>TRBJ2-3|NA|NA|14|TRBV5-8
TGTGCCAGCAGCTTGGCCTATTTCCCAGATACGCAGTATTTT
CASSLAYFPDTQYF
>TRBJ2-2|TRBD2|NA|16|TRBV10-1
TGCGCCAGCAGTCCCAGCGGGGGAGGGCGCACCGGGGAGCTGTTTTTT
CASSPSGGGRTGELFF
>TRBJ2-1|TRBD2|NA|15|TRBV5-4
TGTGCCAGCAGCGCGGGACTAGCGGGTGGGGGGGAGCAGTTCTTC
CASSAGLAGGGEQFF
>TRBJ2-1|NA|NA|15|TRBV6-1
TGTGCCATCTCAGGGTGGGCGCAAGCCGACAATGAGCAGTTCTTC
CAISGWAQADNEQFF
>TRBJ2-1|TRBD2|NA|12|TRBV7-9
TGTGCCAGCTGGGGACTAGCGGGAGCGTCGGTCTTC
CASWGLAGASVF
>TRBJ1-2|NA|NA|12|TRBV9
TGTGCCAGCAGCGTAGGTTCCGGTGGCTACACCTTC
CASSVGSGGYTF
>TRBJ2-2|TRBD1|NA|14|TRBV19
TGTGCCAGTAGCACAGGGGAGCACACCGGGGAGCTGTTTTTT
CASSTGEHTGELFF
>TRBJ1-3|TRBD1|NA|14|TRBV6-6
TGTGCCAGCAGCCTTCCGGACAGGGGAAACACCATATATTTT
CASSLPDRGNTIYF
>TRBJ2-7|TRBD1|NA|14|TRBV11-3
TGTGCCAGCAGCCGATGGGACAGGGGCTACGAGCAGTACTTC
CASSRWDRGYEQYF